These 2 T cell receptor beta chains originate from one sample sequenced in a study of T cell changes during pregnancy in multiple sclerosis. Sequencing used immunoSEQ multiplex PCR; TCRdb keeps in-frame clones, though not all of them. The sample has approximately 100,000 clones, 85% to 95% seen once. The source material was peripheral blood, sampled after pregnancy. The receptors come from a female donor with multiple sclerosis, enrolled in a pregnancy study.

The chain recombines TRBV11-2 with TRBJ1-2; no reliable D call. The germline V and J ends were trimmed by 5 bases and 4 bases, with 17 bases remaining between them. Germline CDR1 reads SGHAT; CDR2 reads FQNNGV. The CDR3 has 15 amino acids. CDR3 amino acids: CASSQRPEGLYGYTF. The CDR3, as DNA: TGTGCCAGCAGCCAACGACCCGAGGGCCTCTATGGCTACACCTTC.

Written as DNA, the CDR3 is TGTGCCAGTAGTCCGCAGTCTACAGATACGCAGTATTTT. Residues: CASSPQSTDTQYF. The chain combines TRBV19 with TRBJ2-3, with D unclear. Trimming stripped 5 bases from V and 3 bases from J, with 9 bases between. Germline CDR1 and CDR2: LNHDA and SQIVND (reference sequence). The length of the CDR3 is 13 residues.